Below are 15 T cell receptor beta chains sequenced from a single sample in a study of naive and memory T cell subsets. Treatment meaning: skin biopsy from PPD injection site in Mantoux-positive individual. A UMI-containing oligonucleotide was joined by 3' ligation to the TCR cDNA template. Four PCR rounds used nested alpha and beta constant region primers plus the SP2 primer. Each CDR3 protein gets one entry after TCRdb re-called the UMI-ligation and nested PCR reads with MiXCR. The sample contains under 35,000 distinct CDR3 sequences, approximately 6.7% of which appear only once. Sequencing used skin, obtained from a tuberculin skin test site. The receptors were sampled from an adult in good health.

This clonotype was seen ten or more times. The chain couples TRBV9 to TRBJ1-2; no clear D gene. Germline V lookup: CDR1 SGDLS, CDR2 YYNGEE. The germline V and J ends were trimmed by 0 bases and 4 bases, with 7 bases remaining between them. This CDR3 comprises 13 residues. The CDR3, as DNA: TGTGCCAGCAGCGTAGCGGAGAGCTATGGCTACACCTTC. Encoded protein: CASSVAESYGYTF.

This clonotype was seen only a few times. J is TRBJ2-1 and V is TRBV20-1; D gene unclear. Trimming removed 0 bases at V and 9 bases at J, with 6 bases between. Looked up from germline, CDR1 is DFQATT and CDR2 is SNEGSKA (reference sequence). The CDR3 is made up of 11 amino acids. CDR3 residues: CSAREGGEQFF. The CDR3 DNA is TGCAGTGCTAGAGAGGGTGGTGAGCAGTTCTTC.

This clonotype was detected only a few times. The chain couples TRBV18 to TRBJ1-6; TRBD1 might be the D (6 bases). The CDR3 is 16 residues long. V was cut by 2 bases and J by 7 bases, with 15 bases left in between. The germline CDR1 and CDR2 sequences are KGHSH and LQKENI. The CDR3 nucleotides read TGTGCCAGCTCACCAACGATGGGACATTGGAATTCACCCCTCCACTTT. As protein: CASSPTMGHWNSPLHF. The full variable domain, its missing parts supplied by reference TRBV18 and TRBJ1-6, is NAGVMQNPRHLVRRRGQEARLRCSPMKGHSHVYWYRQLPEEGLKFMVYLQKENIIDESGMPKERFSAEFPKEGPSILRIQQVVRGDSAAYFCASSPTMGHWNSPLHFGNGTRLTVT.

The genes are TRBV5-1 and TRBJ1-1; tentative D call: TRBD1 (5 bases). CDR1 is SGHRS, CDR2 YFSETQ, per germline. The CDR3 contains 16 residues. The V end lost 0 bases, the J end lost 1 base, and 13 bases lay between the germline ends. CDR3 nucleotide sequence: TGCGCCAGCAGCTTGGTGAGACGGGGACGGAACACTGAAGCTTTCTTT. Translating it yields CASSLVRRGRNTEAFF. The full variable domain, in which reference TRBV5-1 and TRBJ1-1 provide the parts outside the CDR3, is KAGVTQTPRYLIKTRGQQVTLSCSPISGHRSVSWYQQTPGQGLQFLFEYFSETQRNKGNFPGRFSGRQFSNSRSEMNVSTLELGDSALYLCASSLVRRGRNTEAFFGQGTRLTVV.

This clonotype was counted at least ten times. This chain connects TRBV5-1 to TRBJ2-2; TRBD2 matches 10 bases. J was trimmed by 2 bases and V by 3 bases; bases with no gene match: 4. Germline CDR1 and CDR2: SGHRS and YFSETQ. The CDR3 extends over 16 amino acids. CDR3 DNA sequence: TGCGCCAGCAGCTCCCTAGCGGGGGCTAACACCGGGGAGCTGTTTTTT. It encodes CASSSLAGANTGELFF.

This chain links TRBV6-5 with TRBJ1-5, with 9 positions matching TRBD1. V lost 5 bases, J lost 0 bases, and 14 bases stayed unmatched. CDR1 is MNHEY, CDR2 SVGAGI, per germline. This CDR3 is 19 amino acids long. The CDR3 DNA follows: TGTGCCAGCAGTCTCCGAGGGACAGGGTTATCCTCTAGCAATCAGCCCCAGCATTTT. Translation gives CASSLRGTGLSSSNQPQHF.

This clonotype has a handful of counts. A read error may produce the germline difference seen at one junction end. The chain employs TRBV5-6 and TRBJ1-2, with a possible D match to TRBD1 (5 bases). Germline V gene lookup returns CDR1 SGHDT and CDR2 YYEEEE. The CDR3 contains 13 residues. The CDR3 sequence is CASRGGLKGEFAF. As DNA, the CDR3 is TGTGCCAGCAGGGGGGGATTAAAAGGGGAATTCGCCTTC.

This clonotype was detected ten times or more. This sequence joins TRBV18 and TRBJ1-5, with D possibly matching TRBD1 (6 bases). The CDR3 consists of 13 residues. Trimming shortened V by 8 bases and J by 2 bases, and 10 bases separated the two germline ends. Per germline, CDR1 KGHSH and CDR2 LQKENI. Here the CDR3 DNA reads TGTGCCAGCGGGGGGGCTCGCAATCAGCCCCAGCATTTT. Protein product: CASGGARNQPQHF.

This chain joins TRBV10-3 and TRBJ1-2; possible D gene TRBD1, 6 bases. Germline V gene sequence: CDR1 ENHRY, CDR2 SYGVKD. The CDR3 consists of 15 residues. The ends were cut back, 0 bases at V and 3 bases at J, with 11 bases in the middle. The CDR3 sequence: CAISESGGNDYGYTF. The DNA for the CDR3 is TGTGCCATCAGTGAGTCGGGGGGCAACGACTATGGCTACACCTTC.

There are many counts of this clonotype. The CDR3 reads CASSDGLAGGKETQYF. Here the CDR3 DNA reads TGTGCCAGCAGTGATGGACTAGCGGGGGGAAAAGAGACCCAGTACTTC. The chain carries TRBV6-1 and TRBJ2-5, with 14 positions matching TRBD2. V shed 3 bases and J 3 bases; nucleotides not matched to a gene: 3. Germline values: CDR1 MNHNS, CDR2 SASEGT. CDR3 size: 16 residues.

This clonotype was counted between two and nine times. The rearrangement links TRBV7-8 to TRBJ2-5, with D hard to call. CDR1 and CDR2 from the germline V gene are SGHVS and FQNEAQ. The ends were cut back, 1 base at V and 3 bases at J, with 9 bases in the middle. The CDR3 runs 14 residues. CDR3 region: CASSLGGREETQYF. In DNA form, the CDR3 reads TGTGCCAGCAGCTTAGGAGGTCGGGAAGAGACCCAGTACTTC.

In its sample, this clonotype was seen many times. The J gene is TRBJ2-7, the V gene TRBV3-1; no clear D. V shed 3 bases and J shed 5 bases, with 20 bases lying between them. The germline V gene has CDR1 LGHDT and CDR2 YNNKEL (reference sequence). The CDR3 runs 16 residues. In DNA, the CDR3 is TGTGCCAGCAGCCAGCCTGGAGCGCCGGACGCCGACGAGCAGTACTTC. This sequence encodes CASSQPGAPDADEQYF.

This clonotype was seen only a few times. The chain is built from TRBV20-1 and TRBJ2-7, with a possible D match to TRBD1 (6 bases). Germline-derived CDR1 and CDR2 are DFQATT and SNEGSKA (reference sequence). This CDR3 is 14 amino acids long. Trimming pared 0 bases from V and 3 bases from J, leaving 12 bases between. DNA of the CDR3: TGCAGTGCTAGAGATTTACAGGGACGCTACGAGCAGTACTTC. It is translated as CSARDLQGRYEQYF.

This clonotype has at least ten counts. The chain uses TRBV18 and TRBJ2-7; D not resolved. V was clipped by 0 bases and J by 0 bases, with 12 bases between them. CDR1 and CDR2 (germline): KGHSH, LQKENI. This CDR3 region has 16 residues. CDR3 region: CASSPPRSTYSYEQYF. In DNA, the CDR3 is TGTGCCAGCTCACCACCGCGCAGTACCTACTCCTACGAGCAGTACTTC.

This clonotype was picked up a small number of times. The V gene is TRBV6-5, the J gene TRBJ1-2, with 7 positions matching TRBD1. The CDR3 extends over 15 amino acids. V was pared by 0 bases and J by 12 bases, with 13 bases of the junction left unmatched. Germline assignment: CDR1 MNHEY and CDR2 SVGAGI. The CDR3 region is CASSYSSRGTMGDTF. The CDR3 DNA sequence: TGTGCCAGCAGTTACTCGAGCAGGGGGACTATGGGCGACACCTTC.